Each of the 17 T cell receptor beta chains below was sequenced from the same sample in a study of OX40 agonist ivuxolimab in advanced cancers. The protocol was immunoSEQ multiplex PCR, while the TCRdb copy is restricted to in-frame clones and leaves out a portion. The sample carries about 120,000 clones, approximately 89% recorded once. The sequences come from CD4+ or CD8+ T cells sorted from blood, collected in a trial of the OX40 agonist ivuxolimab. The receptors here all came from an adult with an advanced solid tumor such as melanoma, head and neck, liver or kidney cancer.

The chain recombines TRBV27 with TRBJ2-5; 10 nucleotides match TRBD2. Trimming cost V 4 bases and J 5 bases; bases outside gene matches: 16. CDR3 size: 18 residues. The germline gives CDR1 MNHEY, CDR2 SMNVEV (reference sequence). The CDR3 spells CASSSLGLAEGRWETQYF. The CDR3 DNA is TGTGCCAGCAGTTCCCTCGGACTAGCGGAGGGGCGTTGGGAGACCCAGTACTTC.

The chain carries TRBV7-9 and TRBJ1-6; no reliable D call. This CDR3 comprises 13 residues. The germline gives CDR1 SEHNR, CDR2 FQNEAQ (reference sequence). V lost 1 base to trimming and J lost 13 bases, with 11 bases between them. This CDR3 is CASSLVGQDPLHF. The CDR3 DNA is TGTGCCAGCAGCTTAGTCGGGCAGGACCCCCTCCACTTT.

CDR3 residues: CASSLSLRQTDTQYF. The CDR3 DNA reads TGTGCCAGCAGTTTATCCCTCAGACAGACAGATACGCAGTATTTT. This sequence joins TRBV27 and TRBJ2-3; possible D gene TRBD1, 5 bases. The CDR3 spans 15 residues. Germline CDR1 MNHEY, CDR2 SMNVEV (reference sequence). Trimming took off 0 bases at V and 3 bases at J, with 10 bases between the two ends.

The chain joins TRBV29-1 to TRBJ1-1, with D possibly being TRBD1 (5 bases). Deletions cut 3 bases from V and 1 base from J, with 9 bases between. The CDR3 is 13 residues long. Germline V gene sequence: CDR1 SQVTM, CDR2 ANQGSEA. The CDR3 reads CSVDWQGNTEAFF. The CDR3 DNA is TGCAGCGTTGATTGGCAGGGGAACACTGAAGCTTTCTTT.

This clone has a handful of counts. This chain joins TRBV30 and TRBJ1-5, with D unresolved. The CDR3 spans 14 residues. Germline loops: CDR1 GTSNPN, CDR2 SVGIG (reference sequence). The V end was cut by 2 bases, the J end by 6 bases, with 14 bases between. The CDR3 DNA follows: TGTGCCTGGAGTTGGGCCGGGGATGTTCAGCCCCAGCATTTT. It codes for CAWSWAGDVQPQHF.

The chain uses TRBV25-1 and TRBJ1-4; no clear D gene. V was cut by 2 bases and J by 0 bases, with 7 bases left in between. The CDR3 loop spans 15 amino acids. Looked up from germline, CDR1 is MGHDK and CDR2 is SYGVNS. The CDR3 reads CASSEIGATNEKLFF. The CDR3, as DNA: TGTGCCAGCAGTGAAATTGGAGCAACTAATGAAAAACTGTTTTTT. The whole variable domain, remainder taken from reference TRBV25-1 and TRBJ1-4, is EADIYQTPRYLVIGTGKKITLECSQTMGHDKMYWYQQDPGMELHLIHYSYGVNSTEKGDLSSESTVSRIRTEHFPLTLESARPSHTSQYLCASSEIGATNEKLFFGSGTQLSVL.

This chain uses TRBV30 with TRBJ1-5; D ambiguous. The CDR3 loop spans 14 amino acids. V was cut by 1 base and J by 0 bases, with 7 bases left in between. Germline V gene data show CDR1 as GTSNPN and CDR2 as SVGIG (reference sequence). CDR3 sequence (DNA): TGTGCCTGGAGTGAGGACTTTAGCAATCAGCCCCAGCATTTT. Protein product: CAWSEDFSNQPQHF.

This chain joins TRBV7-3 and TRBJ1-1; no clear D gene. CDR1 and CDR2 from the germline V gene are SGHTA and FQGTGA. The V gene lost 6 bases and the J gene lost 1 base, with 9 bases spanning the gap. The CDR3 runs 13 residues. CDR3 in amino acids: CASRQDWNTEAFF. CDR3 DNA: TGTGCCAGCAGGCAGGATTGGAACACTGAAGCTTTCTTT.

This clone was seen more than once but under ten times. V gene TRBV10-3 combines with J gene TRBJ2-5, with D hard to call. The CDR3 extends over 12 amino acids. The V end was cut by 2 bases, the J end by 4 bases, with 5 bases between. Germline V gives CDR1 ENHRY, CDR2 SYGVKD. This CDR3 reads CAISEGPETQYF. In nucleotides, the CDR3 is TGTGCCATCAGTGAGGGTCCAGAGACCCAGTACTTC.

The V gene is TRBV6-6, the J gene TRBJ1-5; no definite D call. The CDR3 loop spans 12 amino acids. Looked up from germline, CDR1 is MNHNY and CDR2 is SVGAGI (reference sequence). V lost 6 bases, J lost 4 bases, and 7 bases lay in between. Here the CDR3 reads CASRARNQPQHF. DNA for the CDR3: TGTGCCAGCAGGGCCAGGAATCAGCCCCAGCATTTT.

This clone has a handful of counts. The chain employs TRBV27 and TRBJ1-1; tentative D call: TRBD1 (5 bases). Trimming stripped 5 bases from V and 6 bases from J, with 22 bases between. The CDR3 totals 16 residues. CDR1 MNHEY and CDR2 SMNVEV come from the germline V gene (reference sequence). The CDR3: CASSLRTPRSGPEAFF. CDR3 DNA sequence: TGTGCCAGCAGTCTCCGGACACCCCGGTCAGGGCCTGAAGCTTTCTTT.

The count of this clone is one. The V call is TRBV27, the J call TRBJ2-1, with 13 bases that match TRBD2. This CDR3 is 15 amino acids long. The ends lost 3 bases at V and 7 bases at J; junction bases unmatched: 3. Germline loops: CDR1 MNHEY, CDR2 SMNVEV (reference sequence). The CDR3: CASSLGLAGQNEQFF. Here the CDR3 DNA reads TGTGCCAGCAGTTTGGGACTAGCGGGACAAAATGAGCAGTTCTTC.

The chain recombines TRBV2 with TRBJ1-1; maybe TRBD1 (5 bases). This CDR3 spans 14 amino acids. Trimming pared 4 bases from V and 1 base from J, leaving 10 bases between. In germline, CDR1 is SNHLY, CDR2 FYNNEI. CDR3 nucleotide sequence: TGTGCCAGCAGTGTCGACAGTTGGAACACTGAAGCTTTCTTT. Translating it yields CASSVDSWNTEAFF.

A note on this clone: Other DNA sequences within the sample encode an identical CDR3. This chain links TRBV5-1 with TRBJ1-4; D not certain. The germline gives CDR1 SGHRS, CDR2 YFSETQ. This CDR3 comprises 13 residues. Trimming cost V 5 bases and J 1 base, with 6 bases left between them. The CDR3 loop reads CASSLGTNEKLFF. As DNA, the CDR3 is TGCGCCAGCAGTCTTGGAACTAATGAAAAACTGTTTTTT.

This clone appeared once. The chain couples TRBV14 to TRBJ2-1, with 10 bases matching TRBD2. Germline V lookup: CDR1 SGHDN, CDR2 FVKESK. This CDR3 has 16 residues. J gave up 4 bases and V 4 bases, and 7 bases lay outside the gene matches. The CDR3 DNA sequence: TGTGCCAGCAGCCCCCGGGGTAGCGGGAGGTACAATGAGCAGTTCTTC. Its translation: CASSPRGSGRYNEQFF.

The chain carries TRBV4-2 and TRBJ2-7; D unresolved. This CDR3 has 14 residues. V lost 1 base and J lost 2, with 9 bases in between. From germline, CDR1 is LGHNA and CDR2 YNFKEQ. The CDR3 loop reads CASSQAQDAYEQYF. CDR3 sequence (DNA): TGTGCCAGCAGCCAAGCGCAGGATGCCTACGAGCAGTACTTC.

The chain employs TRBV29-1 and TRBJ2-5; possibly TRBD2 for D (7 bases). Trimming took off 5 bases at V and 5 bases at J, with 21 bases between the two ends. Germline CDR1 reads SQVTM; CDR2 reads ANQGSEA. CDR3 size: 15 residues. The DNA for the CDR3 is TGCAGCGTTCCGCGGCGGGGGCCCTCGGGGGAGACCCAGTACTTC. Its translation is CSVPRRGPSGETQYF.